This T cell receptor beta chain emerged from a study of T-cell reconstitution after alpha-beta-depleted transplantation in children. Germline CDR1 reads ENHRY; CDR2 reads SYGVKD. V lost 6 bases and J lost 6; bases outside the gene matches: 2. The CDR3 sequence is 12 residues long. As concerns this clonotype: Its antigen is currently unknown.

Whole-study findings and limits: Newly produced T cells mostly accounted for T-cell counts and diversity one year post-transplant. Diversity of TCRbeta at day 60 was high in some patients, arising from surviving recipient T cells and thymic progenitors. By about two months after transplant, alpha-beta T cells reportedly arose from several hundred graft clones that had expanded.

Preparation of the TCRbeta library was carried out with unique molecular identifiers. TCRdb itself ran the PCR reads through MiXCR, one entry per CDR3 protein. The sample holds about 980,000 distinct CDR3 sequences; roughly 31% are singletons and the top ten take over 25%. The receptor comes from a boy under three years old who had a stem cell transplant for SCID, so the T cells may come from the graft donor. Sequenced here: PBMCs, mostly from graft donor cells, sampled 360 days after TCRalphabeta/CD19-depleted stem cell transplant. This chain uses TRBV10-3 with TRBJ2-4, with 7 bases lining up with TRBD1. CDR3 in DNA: TGTGCCATCAGCCGGGACAGAAACATTCAGTACTTC. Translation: CAISRDRNIQYF.